These 29 T cell receptor beta chains originate from one sample sequenced in a study of technical replicates of blood from a few donors. Some clones are missing from TCRdb's copy, which holds only in-frame ones; the method was immunoSEQ multiplex PCR. The data hold 83,000 or so clones, with over 85% observed a single time. The sequenced sample was T cells isolated from PBMCs. The receptors originated from a human donor in good health.

The chain carries TRBV4-1 and TRBJ2-7; maybe TRBD2 (5 bases). Deletions cut 2 bases from V and 7 bases from J, with 12 bases between. Germline values: CDR1 MGHRA, CDR2 YSYEKL. The CDR3 length is 13 residues. The CDR3 coding sequence is TGCGCCAGCAGCCAATCAGGAGGCAGGGAGCAGTACTTC. It encodes CASSQSGGREQYF.

The rearrangement uses TRBV6-1 and TRBJ2-2, with 7 bases fitting TRBD1. Germline V CDR1 and CDR2: MNHNS, SASEGT. Trimming took 2 bases from V and 6 from J; bases not matched to a gene: 15. The CDR3 runs 18 residues. CDR3 loop: CASSELLVSTGTAGELFF. The CDR3 DNA follows: TGTGCCAGCAGTGAACTTTTGGTTTCTACCGGGACAGCCGGGGAGCTGTTTTTT.

This chain connects TRBV19 to TRBJ1-2; D gene unclear. The V end was cut by 2 bases, the J end by 5 bases, with 12 bases between. The CDR3 spans 14 residues. Per the germline V gene, CDR1 is LNHDA and CDR2 is SQIVND (reference sequence). The CDR3 loop reads CASSITLREYGYTF. CDR3 sequence (DNA): TGTGCCAGTAGTATAACTCTAAGGGAGTATGGCTACACCTTC.

The chain recombines TRBV19 with TRBJ1-2; 8 bases agree with TRBD1. In germline, CDR1 is LNHDA, CDR2 SQIVND (reference sequence). V was clipped by 3 bases and J by 10 bases; unmatched bases: 7. There are 13 residues in the CDR3. The CDR3 spells CASSILTGDYYTF. In DNA form, the CDR3 reads TGTGCCAGTAGTATCCTGACAGGGGATTACTACACCTTC.

This chain joins TRBV7-9 and TRBJ2-7; 7 bases are a match to TRBD1. The CDR3 loop spans 15 amino acids. Trimming cost V 3 bases and J 5 bases; bases outside gene matches: 10. Germline V gene sequence: CDR1 SEHNR, CDR2 FQNEAQ (reference sequence). The CDR3 is CASSLGDRVRDEQYF. Here the CDR3 DNA reads TGTGCCAGCAGCTTGGGTGACAGGGTAAGGGACGAGCAGTACTTC.

The chain links TRBV10-1 to TRBJ2-3; D is perhaps TRBD2 (6 bases). V gave up 0 bases and J gave up 4 bases, with 23 bases separating them. The CDR3 has 19 amino acids. Per the germline V gene, CDR1 is WNHNN and CDR2 is SYGVQD (reference sequence). This chain's CDR3 is CASSESSAVAEGGADTQYF. The CDR3 nucleotides are TGCGCCAGCAGTGAGTCGTCGGCGGTAGCGGAGGGAGGAGCAGATACGCAGTATTTT.

The chain links TRBV11-3 to TRBJ2-7, with TRBD1 matching over 7 bases. CDR3 length: 15 residues. V shed 2 bases, J shed 2 bases, and the junction held 6 bases outside the gene matches. The germline CDR1 and CDR2 sequences are SGHNT and YENEEA. This chain's CDR3 is CASSLRDSLPYEQYF. The CDR3 DNA reads as TGTGCCAGCAGCTTACGGGACAGCCTCCCCTACGAGCAGTACTTC.

V and J are TRBV5-4 and TRBJ2-3, with 7 bases fitting TRBD2. This CDR3 spans 16 amino acids. Trimming at V came to 4 bases and at J to 2 bases, leaving 10 bases not matched to a gene. CDR1 is SGHNT and CDR2 is YYREEE in the germline V gene (reference sequence). CDR3 amino acids: CASSPRSGLNTDTQYF. CDR3 DNA: TGTGCCAGCAGCCCCAGATCGGGACTAAACACAGATACGCAGTATTTT. The whole variable domain, filled in from reference TRBV5-4 and TRBJ2-3, reads ETGVTQSPTHLIKTRGQQVTLRCSSQSGHNTVSWYQQALGQGPQFIFQYYREEENGRGNFPPRFSGLQFPNYSSELNVNALELDDSALYLCASSPRSGLNTDTQYFGPGTRLTVL.

The chain couples TRBV9 to TRBJ1-2; D is uncertain. Trimming shortened V by 3 bases and J by 6 bases, and 9 bases separated the two germline ends. The CDR3 length is 12 residues. Germline CDR1 reads SGDLS; CDR2 reads YYNGEE. The CDR3 here is CASSGQRNGYTF. The DNA of the CDR3 is TGTGCCAGCAGCGGTCAGAGGAATGGCTACACCTTC.

This rearrangement joins TRBV6-1 to TRBJ2-1; tentatively, D is TRBD1 (6 bases). The CDR3 totals 12 residues. Germline CDR1 and CDR2: MNHNS and SASEGT. The ends were cut back, 7 bases at V and 7 bases at J, with 11 bases in the middle. The CDR3 spells CASILRGNEQFF. CDR3 coding DNA: TGTGCCAGCATTCTCAGGGGTAATGAGCAGTTCTTC.

V and J are TRBV20-1 and TRBJ1-2; D not certain. The CDR3 totals 11 residues. Trimming took off 7 bases at V and 0 bases at J, with 6 bases between the two ends. Germline assignment: CDR1 DFQATT and CDR2 SNEGSKA (reference sequence). The CDR3 DNA reads as TGCAGTGTGGCAACTAACTATGGCTACACCTTC. Encoded protein: CSVATNYGYTF.

V is TRBV13 and J is TRBJ2-7; 9 bases map to TRBD2. From germline, CDR1 is PRHDT and CDR2 FYEKMQ (reference sequence). V lost 1 base, J lost 3 bases, and 7 bases stayed unmatched. The CDR3 loop spans 16 amino acids. The CDR3 DNA follows: TGTGCCAGCAGCTTAGAGGCTAGCGGGACGCTCTACGAGCAGTACTTC. Translation gives CASSLEASGTLYEQYF.

V usage is TRBV30 and J usage is TRBJ1-5, with TRBD1 matching 7 bases. Unmatched junction bases numbered 2, after V lost 2 bases and J lost 7 bases. From germline, CDR1 is GTSNPN and CDR2 SVGIG (reference sequence). CDR3 length: 12 amino acids. For the CDR3, the DNA is TGTGCCTGGAGTAAAGGGGGCCAGCCCCAGCATTTT. This encodes CAWSKGGQPQHF.

V and J are TRBV5-1 and TRBJ1-2; no firm D call. Germline assignment: CDR1 SGHRS and CDR2 YFSETQ. V lost 0 bases and J 2 bases, leaving 11 bases between the germline ends. The CDR3 is 15 amino acids. CDR3 bases: TGCGCCAGCAGCTTGGAGCTCCCCGCAAACTATGGCTACACCTTC. Its protein product is CASSLELPANYGYTF.

The chain employs TRBV10-2 and TRBJ2-2; 8 nucleotides align to TRBD1. Germline lookup yields CDR1 WSHSY and CDR2 SAAADI. J was trimmed by 6 bases and V by 6 bases; bases with no gene match: 6. The CDR3 contains 14 residues. CDR3 coding DNA: TGCGCCAGCAGAAACCAGGGGGCTGCCGGGGAGCTGTTTTTT. It specifies CASRNQGAAGELFF.

The rearrangement links TRBV7-9 to TRBJ1-2; TRBD1 is a possible D gene (6 bases). Between the trimmed V and J ends, which lost 5 bases and 7 bases, there was a span of 8 bases. Germline CDR1 is SEHNR and CDR2 is FQNEAQ (reference sequence). CDR3 length equals 11 residues. The CDR3 is CASSPQGGYTF. CDR3 DNA: TGTGCCAGCAGCCCACAGGGTGGCTACACCTTC.

CDR3 amino acids: CASSLELNPGELFF. Here the CDR3 DNA reads TGTGCCAGCAGCTTAGAACTCAACCCCGGGGAGCTGTTTTTT. This rearrangement joins TRBV7-9 to TRBJ2-2; no clear D gene. The CDR3 consists of 14 residues. V lost 1 base and J lost 6, with 9 bases in between. Per germline, CDR1 SEHNR and CDR2 FQNEAQ (reference sequence). The full variable domain, with the rest looked up from reference TRBV7-9 and TRBJ2-2, is DTGVSQNPRHKITKRGQNVTFRCDPISEHNRLYWYRQTLGQGPEFLTYFQNEAQLEKSRLLSDRFSAERPKGSFSTLEIQRTEQGDSAMYLCASSLELNPGELFFGEGSRLTVL.

The gene calls are TRBV19 and TRBJ1-5; possible D gene TRBD1, 6 bases. V dropped 0 bases and J dropped 3 bases, with 12 bases sitting between them. The germline CDR1 and CDR2 sequences are LNHDA and SQIVND (reference sequence). CDR3 size: 16 residues. The CDR3 here is CASSIDQGIVNQPQHF. The CDR3 coding sequence is TGTGCCAGTAGTATAGATCAGGGGATCGTCAATCAGCCCCAGCATTTT.

The chain has TRBV2 and TRBJ2-2; maybe TRBD1 (5 bases). Per germline, CDR1 SNHLY and CDR2 FYNNEI. The CDR3 runs to 16 residues. V was cut by 2 bases and J by 4 bases, with 14 bases left in between. CDR3 nucleotide sequence: TGTGCCAGCAGTGAAAGGTCAGGGCGTAGCACCGGGGAGCTGTTTTTT. This sequence encodes CASSERSGRSTGELFF. The full variable domain, in which reference TRBV2 and TRBJ2-2 provide the parts outside the CDR3, is EPEVTQTPSHQVTQMGQEVILRCVPISNHLYFYWYRQILGQKVEFLVSFYNNEISEKSEIFDDQFSVERPDGSNFTLKIRSTKLEDSAMYFCASSERSGRSTGELFFGEGSRLTVL.

V and J are TRBV5-6 and TRBJ2-5; 8 nucleotides match TRBD1. Germline V gene lookup returns CDR1 SGHDT and CDR2 YYEEEE. V lost 4 bases, J lost 6 bases, and 11 bases stayed unmatched. The CDR3 spans 15 residues. The CDR3 reads CASSLDRGPQKTQYF. CDR3 nucleotides: TGTGCCAGCAGCCTTGACAGGGGCCCGCAGAAGACCCAGTACTTC.

The genes are TRBV20-1 and TRBJ1-1; a possible D gene is TRBD1 (5 bases). The germline V gene encodes CDR1 DFQATT and CDR2 SNEGSKA (reference sequence). CDR3 length: 11 amino acids. The CDR3 nucleotides read TGCAGCGTGGGAGGGGACACTGAAGCTTTCTTT. This encodes CSVGGDTEAFF.

The CDR3 here is CASGGASGYTF. CDR3 sequence (DNA): TGTGCCAGCGGGGGCGCCAGTGGCTACACCTTC. The genes are TRBV2 and TRBJ1-2; a possible D gene is TRBD1 (6 bases). The CDR3 runs to 11 residues. With 8 bases removed from V and 7 bases from J, the gap between germline ends came to 11 bases. Germline values: CDR1 SNHLY, CDR2 FYNNEI. The entire variable domain, with the rest obtained from reference TRBV2 and TRBJ1-2, is as follows: EPEVTQTPSHQVTQMGQEVILRCVPISNHLYFYWYRQILGQKVEFLVSFYNNEISEKSEIFDDQFSVERPDGSNFTLKIRSTKLEDSAMYFCASGGASGYTFGSGTRLTVV.

This chain joins TRBV7-9 and TRBJ1-5; tentatively, D is TRBD1 (5 bases). Trimming left V 5 bases short and J 2 bases short, with 13 bases between. The CDR3 loop spans 15 amino acids. Germline CDR1 and CDR2: SEHNR and FQNEAQ (reference sequence). The CDR3 DNA reads TGTGCCAGCAGCCCTCCTTCGGGGGGCAATCAGCCCCAGCATTTT. This sequence encodes CASSPPSGGNQPQHF. Filled out from reference TRBV7-9 and TRBJ1-5, the complete variable domain reads DTGVSQNPRHKITKRGQNVTFRCDPISEHNRLYWYRQTLGQGPEFLTYFQNEAQLEKSRLLSDRFSAERPKGSFSTLEIQRTEQGDSAMYLCASSPPSGGNQPQHFGDGTRLSIL.

This clone was detected only once. V usage is TRBV7-9 and J usage is TRBJ1-1; the match to TRBD1 covers 8 bases. Germline CDR1 is SEHNR and CDR2 is FQNEAQ (reference sequence). V lost 5 bases and J lost 7; bases outside the gene matches: 15. This CDR3 is 16 amino acids long. The DNA of the CDR3 is TGTGCCAGCAGCGAAACAGCTGGGACAGGAAGATTTGAAGCTTTCTTT. It specifies CASSETAGTGRFEAFF.

This rearrangement joins TRBV5-4 to TRBJ1-2; 7 nucleotides match TRBD1. The CDR3 totals 15 residues. V shed 0 bases, J shed 7 bases, and the junction held 9 bases outside the gene matches. Germline CDR1 is SGHNT and CDR2 is YYREEE (reference sequence). The CDR3, as DNA: TGTGCCAGCAGCTTGGAGGCTGGGACAGATCCTGGCTACACCTTC. This codes for CASSLEAGTDPGYTF. The full variable domain, completed using reference TRBV5-4 and TRBJ1-2, is ETGVTQSPTHLIKTRGQQVTLRCSSQSGHNTVSWYQQALGQGPQFIFQYYREEENGRGNFPPRFSGLQFPNYSSELNVNALELDDSALYLCASSLEAGTDPGYTFGSGTRLTVV.

This chain links TRBV9 with TRBJ2-3; D ambiguous. Trimming took off 2 bases at V and 2 bases at J, with 3 bases between the two ends. The germline gives CDR1 SGDLS, CDR2 YYNGEE. This CDR3 spans 12 amino acids. CDR3 DNA: TGTGCCAGCAGCGTCTACACAGATACGCAGTATTTT. This translates into CASSVYTDTQYF.

The chain combines TRBV5-8 with TRBJ2-7; 7 bases map to TRBD1. This CDR3 is 15 amino acids long. Germline V gives CDR1 SGHTS, CDR2 YDEGEE. After removal of 4 bases from V and 3 bases from J, the junction contained 10 bases not matched to a gene. The CDR3 spells CASSAHRQGRYEQYF. CDR3 coding DNA: TGTGCCAGCAGCGCTCACCGACAGGGTCGCTACGAGCAGTACTTC.

The count of this clone is one. The rearrangement links TRBV6-5 to TRBJ1-2; D gene ambiguous. Germline V gene data show CDR1 as MNHEY and CDR2 as SVGAGI. V was trimmed by 6 bases and J by 0 bases, leaving 11 bases between them. CDR3 length: 14 residues. The CDR3 DNA reads as TGTGCCAGCAGCGGGGAGCAGTCTAACTATGGCTACACCTTC. As protein: CASSGEQSNYGYTF.

This rearrangement joins TRBV15 to TRBJ1-6, with TRBD1 as a possible D gene (5 bases). CDR3 length: 14 residues. The germline V gene has CDR1 LNHNV and CDR2 YYDKDF (reference sequence). The germline V and J ends were trimmed by 4 bases and 10 bases, with 14 bases remaining between them. CDR3 coding DNA: TGTGCCACCAGCATACGACAGTTCCGATCACCCCTCCACTTT. Encoded protein: CATSIRQFRSPLHF. Drawing the rest from reference TRBV15 and TRBJ1-6, the complete variable domain is DAMVIQNPRYQVTQFGKPVTLSCSQTLNHNVMYWYQQKSSQAPKLLFHYYDKDFNNEADTPDNFQSRRPNTSFCFLDIRSPGLGDTAMYLCATSIRQFRSPLHFGNGTRLTVT.